This T cell receptor beta chain was obtained from a study of T cell changes during pregnancy in multiple sclerosis (dated by TCRdb to about 2019). About the investigation overall: In women with multiple sclerosis, the researchers looked at how the T cell repertoire shifted as pregnancy progressed.

The library was built by means of the immunoSEQ multiplex PCR assay. The source is immuneACCESS, and TCRdb retained only in-frame sequences with V and J called. Part of the clones is not carried over; for the studies checked, unresolved V genes explain less than half of this, and the remainder is unexplained. Present in this sample are 95,000 to 150,000 clones, over 85% of which were seen just once. In total, the top ten clones hold 6.2% of the sample. About this clone: Its antigen specificity is not known. No base quality information exists; no much larger clone differs at one position.

Unmatched junction bases come to 5, with V trimmed by 2 bases and J by 7 bases. The CDR3 spans 13 residues, from the cysteine through the phenylalanine. Solely the CDR3 DNA is kept, with 39 bases framed from the first base. The germline V gene (reference sequence) provides CDR1 SGHNT and CDR2 YYREEE. Recombination joined TRBV5-4 with TRBJ2-7; 8 bases in between match TRBD1. This sample comprised peripheral blood, obtained before pregnancy. The source of this sequence is a female donor with multiple sclerosis, enrolled in a pregnancy study. The CDR3 reads CASSFRGLREQYF. DNA sequence: TGTGCCAGCAGCTTCAGGGGGCTGAGGGAGCAGTACTTC.